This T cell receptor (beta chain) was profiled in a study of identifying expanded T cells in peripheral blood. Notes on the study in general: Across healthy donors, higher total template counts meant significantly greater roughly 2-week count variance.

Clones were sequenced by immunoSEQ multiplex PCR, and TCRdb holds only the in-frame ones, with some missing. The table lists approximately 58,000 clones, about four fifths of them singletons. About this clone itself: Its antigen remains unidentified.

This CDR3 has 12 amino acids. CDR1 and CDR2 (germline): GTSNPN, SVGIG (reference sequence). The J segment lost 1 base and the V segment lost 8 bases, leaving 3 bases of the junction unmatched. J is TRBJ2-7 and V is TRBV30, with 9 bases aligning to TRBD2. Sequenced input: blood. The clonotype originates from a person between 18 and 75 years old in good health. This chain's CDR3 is CAGGRESYEQYF. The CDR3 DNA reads TGTGCCGGCGGGAGGGAGTCCTACGAGCAGTACTTC.